This T cell receptor (beta chain) stems from a study of OX40 agonist ivuxolimab in advanced cancers. Looking at the study overall: The patients got ivuxolimab, which is an agonistic anti-OX40 (CD134) antibody. Age averaged roughly 60 years (range roughly 23 to 79), and 82.7% were male. Findings and limits, study-wide: Undetermined was the antigen specificity of the expanded peripheral T cells. Clones of CD4+ and CD8+ blood T cells grew by week 6 at doses of 0.1 to 3.0 mg/kg.

As for this clone: What it recognizes is unknown.

Profiled with immunoSEQ multiplex PCR; TCRdb holds only in-frame clones, not every one. The data hold over 85,000 clones, with around 90% observed a single time. The CDR3 contains 14 residues. V lost 2 bases and J lost 0, with 8 bases in between. Germline CDR1 reads SGHAT; CDR2 reads FQDESV (reference sequence). The material sequenced was CD4+ or CD8+ T cells sorted from blood, taken in a trial of the OX40 agonist ivuxolimab. The TCR sequence derives from an adult with an advanced solid tumor such as melanoma, head and neck, liver or kidney cancer. This chain links TRBV11-1 with TRBJ2-7; no clear D. The CDR3 DNA reads as TGTGCCAGCAGCTTACAGAGGAGCTCCTACGAGCAGTACTTC. Its translation: CASSLQRSSYEQYF.